The source of this TCR beta chain is a study of T cell changes during pregnancy in multiple sclerosis. Deletions cut 0 bases from V and 2 bases from J, with 7 bases between. Germline CDR1 is MNHNY and CDR2 is SVGAGI (reference sequence). This CDR3 has 15 amino acids. Clones were read by immunoSEQ multiplex PCR, and TCRdb kept only the in-frame ones, dropping some. The table lists 75,000 to 80,000 clones, 89% of them singletons, with approximately 2% in the top ten. The sequenced sample was peripheral blood, obtained before pregnancy. The source is a female donor with multiple sclerosis, enrolled in a pregnancy study. This chain connects TRBV6-6 to TRBJ2-2; D is ambiguous. CDR3 in amino acids: CASSYSPVNTGELFF. The DNA for the CDR3 is TGTGCCAGCAGTTACTCGCCAGTAAACACCGGGGAGCTGTTTTTT.